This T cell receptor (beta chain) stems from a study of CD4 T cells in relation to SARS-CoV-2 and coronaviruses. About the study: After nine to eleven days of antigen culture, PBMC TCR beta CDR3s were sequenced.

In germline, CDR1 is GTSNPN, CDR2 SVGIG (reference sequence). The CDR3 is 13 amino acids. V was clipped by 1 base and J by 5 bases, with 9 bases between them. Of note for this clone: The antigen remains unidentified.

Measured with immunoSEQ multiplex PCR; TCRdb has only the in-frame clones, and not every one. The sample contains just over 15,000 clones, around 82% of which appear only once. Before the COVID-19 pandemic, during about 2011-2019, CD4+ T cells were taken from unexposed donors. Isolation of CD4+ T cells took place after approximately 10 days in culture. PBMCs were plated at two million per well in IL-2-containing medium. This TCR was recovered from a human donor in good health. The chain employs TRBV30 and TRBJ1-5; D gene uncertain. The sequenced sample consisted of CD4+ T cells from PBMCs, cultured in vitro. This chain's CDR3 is CAWSEEYHQPQHF. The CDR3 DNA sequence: TGTGCCTGGAGTGAGGAGTACCATCAGCCCCAGCATTTT.